These 21 T cell receptor beta chains were all obtained from the same sample, sequenced in a study of vaccination effects on CD4 cells after COVID-19. Antigen specificity for these receptors is unknown. Measured with immunoSEQ multiplex PCR; TCRdb has only the in-frame clones, and not every one. The table has 45,000 to 60,000 clones, 70% to 80% seen once. Culture proceeded for approximately 10 days, and CD4+ T cells were then isolated. Source: CD4+ T cells from PBMCs cultured without peptide, taken before COVID-19 vaccination. Source of these receptors: a human donor who had a prior SARS-CoV-2 infection.

The chain has TRBV19 and TRBJ1-5, with no clear D. This CDR3 is built from 13 residues. CDR1 is LNHDA and CDR2 is SQIVND in the germline V gene (reference sequence). V gave up 6 bases and J gave up 2 bases, with 8 bases separating them. The CDR3 DNA reads as TGTGCCAGTAGAACACAGCGCAATCAGCCCCAGCATTTT. It yields the protein CASRTQRNQPQHF.

The genes are TRBV19 and TRBJ2-3; D remains ambiguous. V lost 6 bases to trimming and J lost 0 bases, with 13 bases between them. The CDR3 contains 15 residues. The germline gives CDR1 LNHDA, CDR2 SQIVND (reference sequence). In nucleotides, the CDR3 is TGTGCCAGTAGCGGTAGTGAAGCTAGCACAGATACGCAGTATTTT. It specifies CASSGSEASTDTQYF.

The sample holds one count of this clone. The rearrangement uses TRBV4-2 and TRBJ2-5, with TRBD2 matching 10 bases. CDR1 and CDR2 from the germline V gene are LGHNA and YNFKEQ. V shed 2 bases and J 2 bases; nucleotides not matched to a gene: 2. There are 15 residues in the CDR3. For the CDR3, the DNA is TGTGCCAGCAGCCAACAACTAGCGGGGCAAGAGACCCAGTACTTC. It yields the protein CASSQQLAGQETQYF.

V usage is TRBV24-1 and J usage is TRBJ2-5; TRBD2 aligns across 7 bases. The CDR3 covers 17 residues. The germline V gene encodes CDR1 KGHDR and CDR2 SFDVKD. J lost 3 bases, V lost 2 bases, and 11 bases had no gene match. The CDR3 DNA follows: TGTGCCACCAGTGATTCCGCAGCTAGCGGAACTGAAGAGACCCAGTACTTC. Residues: CATSDSAASGTEETQYF.

The chain has TRBV19 and TRBJ1-4, with D tentatively TRBD1 (5 bases). V lost 1 base to trimming and J lost 10 bases, with 13 bases between them. The CDR3 totals 14 residues. Germline lookup yields CDR1 LNHDA and CDR2 SQIVND (reference sequence). The CDR3 sequence: CASSIVPGRTKLFF. The CDR3 nucleotides are TGTGCCAGTAGTATAGTTCCAGGGCGTACAAAACTGTTTTTT.

V is TRBV4-2 and J is TRBJ2-1; TRBD2 aligns across 11 bases. V trimming: 4 bases; J trimming: 5 bases; junction bases outside the gene matches: 4. This CDR3 is built from 15 residues. Germline CDR1 is LGHNA and CDR2 is YNFKEQ. CDR3 loop: CASSLGLAVDNEQFF. DNA of the CDR3: TGTGCCAGCAGCCTGGGACTAGCGGTGGACAATGAGCAGTTCTTC.

The chain joins TRBV18 to TRBJ2-4; the D gene is possibly TRBD2 (5 bases). The germline gives CDR1 KGHSH, CDR2 LQKENI. The CDR3 loop spans 15 amino acids. Trimming took 1 base from V and 7 from J, leaving 14 bases between them. The CDR3 protein is CASSPRSPGINIQYF. In DNA, the CDR3 is TGTGCCAGCTCACCACGAAGCCCGGGGATCAACATTCAGTACTTC.

The chain has TRBV5-1 and TRBJ2-2; unclear D gene. In germline, CDR1 is SGHRS, CDR2 YFSETQ. V lost 0 bases, J lost 5 bases, and 14 bases lay in between. CDR3 length equals 16 residues. The CDR3 here is CASSLEGPLITGELFF. The CDR3 bases are TGCGCCAGCAGCTTGGAAGGACCGTTAATTACCGGGGAGCTGTTTTTT.

The CDR3 DNA reads TGTGCCAGCAGCTCCCCCCCCGGGGGGCAAGAGACCCAGTACTTC. Its protein is CASSSPPGGQETQYF. The chain combines TRBV11-3 with TRBJ2-5; 7 positions agree with TRBD2. Germline V CDR1 and CDR2: SGHNT, YENEEA. The CDR3 has 15 residues. V dropped 4 bases and J dropped 2; count of bases not matched to a gene: 7.

This clone was detected only a few times. V and J are TRBV7-6 and TRBJ2-7, with 7 bases identical to TRBD1. With V trimmed by 1 base and J by 0 bases, 3 bases remained unmatched. The CDR3 has 15 residues. Germline CDR1 and CDR2: SGHVS and FNYEAQ. This CDR3 is CASSLDRGHSYEQYF. The CDR3 DNA sequence: TGTGCCAGCAGCTTAGACAGGGGTCACTCCTACGAGCAGTACTTC. Full variable domain (remainder filled in from reference TRBV7-6 and TRBJ2-7): GAGVSQSPRYKVTKRGQDVALRCDPISGHVSLYWYRQALGQGPEFLTYFNYEAQQDKSGLPNDRFSAERPEGSISTLTIQRTEQRDSAMYRCASSLDRGHSYEQYFGPGTRLTVT.

This clone ranks as medium-sized. The chain joins TRBV7-2 to TRBJ2-7, with TRBD2 matching over 9 bases. Germline V gene data show CDR1 as SGHTA and CDR2 as FQGNSA. Trimming at V came to 2 bases and at J to 6 bases, leaving 5 bases not matched to a gene. This CDR3 contains 14 residues. CDR3 sequence (DNA): TGTGCCAGCAGCTTAACAAAGCGGGAGGTCGAGCAGTACTTC. Translated, it gives CASSLTKREVEQYF.

This sequence joins TRBV6-6 and TRBJ2-7, with 11 bases that match TRBD1. The CDR3 loop spans 15 amino acids. CDR1 MNHNY and CDR2 SVGAGI come from the germline V gene (reference sequence). Trimming cost V 0 bases and J 6 bases; bases outside gene matches: 4. CDR3 DNA sequence: TGTGCCAGCAGTTACTCCGGACAGGGGGCGGGCGAGCAGTACTTC. As protein: CASSYSGQGAGEQYF.

The chain has TRBV5-5 and TRBJ2-1; 12 nucleotides align to TRBD2. The CDR3 has 17 residues. V was pared by 1 base and J by 8 bases, with 10 bases of the junction left unmatched. Germline lookup yields CDR1 SGHKS and CDR2 YYEKEE (reference sequence). CDR3 residues: CASSLLMGLAGAYEQFF. Here the CDR3 DNA reads TGTGCCAGCAGCTTGTTGATGGGACTAGCGGGTGCCTATGAGCAGTTCTTC. The complete variable domain, with remaining parts taken from reference TRBV5-5 and TRBJ2-1, reads DAGVTQSPTHLIKTRGQQVTLRCSPISGHKSVSWYQQVLGQGPQFIFQYYEKEERGRGNFPDRFSARQFPNYSSELNVNALLLGDSALYLCASSLLMGLAGAYEQFFGPGTRLTVL.

DNA of the CDR3: TGTGCCAGCTCACCACGACGGACAGGGGGCTTTGAGCAGTTCTTC. Translation: CASSPRRTGGFEQFF. V is TRBV18 and J is TRBJ2-1; 11 bases are shared with TRBD1. This CDR3 region has 15 residues. Germline CDR1 reads KGHSH; CDR2 reads LQKENI. The J segment lost 9 bases and the V segment lost 1 base, leaving 5 bases of the junction unmatched.

The chain is built from TRBV5-1 and TRBJ1-1; D gene uncertain. The CDR3 covers 15 residues. Germline assignment: CDR1 SGHRS and CDR2 YFSETQ. V was clipped by 3 bases and J by 1 base, with 13 bases between them. Written as DNA, the CDR3 is TGCGCCAGCAGCTCAATACAACTCGCGAACACTGAAGCTTTCTTT. Amino acid sequence: CASSSIQLANTEAFF.

CDR3: CASSLGASGGGQDEQYF. The CDR3 DNA follows: TGTGCCAGCAGCTTGGGGGCATCCGGGGGGGGCCAGGACGAGCAGTACTTC. The V and J genes are TRBV7-2 and TRBJ2-7, with 8 bases matching TRBD2. CDR1 and CDR2 (germline): SGHTA, FQGNSA. The junction had 15 bases not matched to a gene; V was cut back by 3 bases and J by 5 bases. This CDR3 has 17 residues. Complete variable domain (other parts from reference TRBV7-2 and TRBJ2-7): GAGVSQSPSNKVTEKGKDVELRCDPISGHTALYWYRQSLGQGLEFLIYFQGNSAPDKSGLPSDRFSAERTGGSVSTLTIQRTQQEDSAVYLCASSLGASGGGQDEQYFGPGTRLTVT.

The chain recombines TRBV7-2 with TRBJ1-5; TRBD1 matches 10 bases. The CDR3 extends over 16 amino acids. Looked up from germline, CDR1 is SGHTA and CDR2 is FQGNSA. V lost 1 base to trimming and J lost 6 bases; unmatched junction nucleotides: 6. The CDR3 is CASSLVVDRGLQPQHF. DNA for the CDR3: TGTGCCAGCAGCTTAGTAGTTGACAGGGGGCTTCAGCCCCAGCATTTT. The whole variable domain, remainder taken from reference TRBV7-2 and TRBJ1-5, is GAGVSQSPSNKVTEKGKDVELRCDPISGHTALYWYRQSLGQGLEFLIYFQGNSAPDKSGLPSDRFSAERTGGSVSTLTIQRTQQEDSAVYLCASSLVVDRGLQPQHFGDGTRLSIL.

This clone ranks as medium-sized. The CDR3, as DNA: TGCGCCAGCAGCCGAGGGGGGCGGGCGGGAGAAAATGAGCAGTTCTTC. Protein product: CASSRGGRAGENEQFF. This sequence joins TRBV4-1 and TRBJ2-1; D perhaps matches TRBD2 (7 bases). CDR3 length: 16 residues. Germline loops: CDR1 MGHRA, CDR2 YSYEKL. Trimming took 4 bases from V and 7 from J, leaving 20 bases between them.

This clone was observed once. The CDR3 is CASSKGTATGVETQYF. The CDR3 bases are TGTGCCAGCAGCAAAGGGACCGCCACAGGGGTGGAGACCCAGTACTTC. This rearrangement joins TRBV21-1 to TRBJ2-5; the table gives TRBD1 as D, unverified against the DNA. TRBV21-1 is tagged as a pseudogene. The CDR3 contains 16 residues.

The CDR3: CAREVGDGYTF. CDR3 bases: TGTGCCCGTGAGGTGGGGGATGGCTACACCTTC. The rearrangement uses TRBV30 and TRBJ1-2; perhaps TRBD1 as D (5 bases). Germline V CDR1 and CDR2: GTSNPN, SVGIG (reference sequence). The CDR3 covers 11 residues. Trimming removed 8 bases at V and 6 bases at J, with 13 bases between.

The CDR3 DNA reads TGTGCCAGCAGCTCCAAACAAAGGACGGCGAGCTCTGGGGCCAACGTCCTGACTTTC. This sequence encodes CASSSKQRTASSGANVLTF. The genes are TRBV11-2 and TRBJ2-6; D not certain. The germline gives CDR1 SGHAT, CDR2 FQNNGV. V was pared by 4 bases and J by 0 bases, with 19 bases between. This CDR3 has 19 amino acids.